Listed below are T cell receptor beta chains from one sample, sequenced in a study of OX40 agonist ivuxolimab in advanced cancers. TCRdb keeps only in-frame clones here, not all; method: immunoSEQ multiplex PCR. The data contain 13,000 to 15,000 clones, about 80% of them seen just once; the ten biggest clones take up approximately 16%. The sequencing here drew on CD4+ or CD8+ T cells sorted from blood, taken in a trial of the OX40 agonist ivuxolimab. The receptors shown here come from an adult with an advanced solid tumor such as melanoma, head and neck, liver or kidney cancer. Each CDR3 is given with its conserved first and last residue. Each record gives: clone size, D gene, J gene, V gene, CDR3 DNA, CDR3 protein. D genes are given only for firm matches. Rows give clone size only sometimes, using once, few, many, or a class for an expanded clone.

- TRBD2 TRBJ2-3 TRBV9 TGTGCCAGCAGCCCACACTCAGGGCTAGCGGGGAGCACAGATACGCAGTATTTT CASSPHSGLAGSTDTQYF
few TRBD1 TRBJ1-1 TRBV9 TGTGCCAGCAGCGGGGGGACAGCCACTGAAGCTTTCTTT CASSGGTATEAFF
- - TRBJ2-7 TRBV4-3 TGCGCCAGCAGCCAAGAACGGGACGGCGTCTCCTACGAGCAGTACTTC CASSQERDGVSYEQYF
- - TRBJ2-3 TRBV6-5 TGTGCCAGCAGGGCAGGGGAAGCGGATACGCAGTATTTT CASRAGEADTQYF
- - TRBJ1-6 TRBV27 TGTGCCAGCAGTTTAATAGTGCCCGATTCACCCCTCCACTTT CASSLIVPDSPLHF
- - TRBJ1-2 TRBV11-2 TGTGCCAGCAGCTTAGATGTCTGGGAGGGAGACTATGGCTACACCTTC CASSLDVWEGDYGYTF
- - TRBJ1-6 TRBV2 TGTGCCAGCACAGGGAATAATTCACCCCTCCACTTT CASTGNNSPLHF
- - TRBJ1-1 TRBV16 TGTGCCAGCAGCCAATCGGAGGACATGAACACTGAAGCTTTCTTT CASSQSEDMNTEAFF
- - TRBJ1-4 TRBV7-8 TGTGCCAGCAGCCCTCAGGGTATCTCTAATGAAAAACTGTTTTTT CASSPQGISNEKLFF
- TRBD2 TRBJ2-2 TRBV9 TGTGCCAGCAGCGTTGGAACGGGAGGGGGGGAGCTGTTTTTT CASSVGTGGGELFF
large - TRBJ2-3 TRBV7-9 TGTGCCAGCGTGGCAGGGGGGAGCACAGATACGCAGTATTTT CASVAGGSTDTQYF
- TRBD1 TRBJ1-5 TRBV9 TGTGCCAGCAGCGCGGACAGGGTTAATCAGCCCCAGCATTTT CASSADRVNQPQHF
- - TRBJ2-3 TRBV19 TGTGCCAGTAGGGTCCGTGCCGCCCCACCAGATACGCAGTATTTT CASRVRAAPPDTQYF
- - TRBJ2-1 TRBV10-2 TGCGCCAGCAGCCGGGACAATTACAATGAGCAGTTCTTC CASSRDNYNEQFF
- - TRBJ2-1 TRBV4-1 TGCGCCAGCAGCCAAGAGGGGTTTTCCTACAATGAGCAGTTCTTC CASSQEGFSYNEQFF
- - TRBJ1-3 TRBV10-3 TGTGCCATCAGTGAGGGGGGGGAAGGCTCTGGAAACACCATATATTTT CAISEGGEGSGNTIYF
- - TRBJ2-2 TRBV5-8 TGTGCCAGCAGCTTTCCGACGGGCACCGGGGAGCTGTTTTTT CASSFPTGTGELFF
few TRBD1 TRBJ1-6 TRBV6-4 TGTGCCAGCCCCCAGGGGGCTGAGAAAAATTCACCCCTCCACTTT CASPQGAEKNSPLHF
medium-sized - TRBJ1-2 TRBV5-8 TGTGCCAGCAGCTTGGGGAAGGCGGCCACCTTC CASSLGKAATF
- - TRBJ1-4 TRBV12-5 TGTGCTAGTGGTTTGGTAGGCGAAAAACTGTTTTTT CASGLVGEKLFF